The rows below give T cell receptor beta chains drawn from one sample of a study of T-cell reconstitution after alpha-beta-depleted transplantation in children. TCRdb re-called the PCR reads with MiXCR, one entry per CDR3 protein. The profile shows fewer than 120,000 distinct CDR3 sequences, 10% of them singletons. Sequences were derived from PBMCs from the stem cell graft donor, sampled from the stem cell graft. The source of these receptors is a human donor who donated a stem cell graft to a child with acute lymphoblastic leukemia. CDR3s leave out the opening cysteine and the closing phenylalanine or tryptophan.

j_gene	v_gene	CDR3aa
TRBJ2-2	TRBV11-2	ASSSARYLDRELF
TRBJ1-1	TRBV19	ASTLEGGRGPIPNTEAF
TRBJ2-7	TRBV7-6	ASSLGLAGGTFYEQY
TRBJ2-5	TRBV7-9	ASSSKTGTQETQY
TRBJ2-5	TRBV7-8	ASSSRRQAQN
TRBJ2-1	TRBV6-2/TRBV6-3	ASSTTSGSFEQF
TRBJ1-4	TRBV5-1	ASSPLARGSSEKLF
TRBJ2-2	TRBV12-3/TRBV12-4	ASRGTSNTGELF
TRBJ1-5	TRBV7-2	ASRITGGGQPQH
TRBJ2-1	TRBV18	ASSPEGQTYNEQF
TRBJ1-5	TRBV12-3/TRBV12-4	ASSPSTGNIDHGPQH
TRBJ1-2	TRBV25-1	ASSEYTANYGYT
TRBJ2-7	TRBV20-1	SARGDRATYEQY
TRBJ2-7	TRBV5-1	ASSSPTTGVEQY
TRBJ2-6	TRBV5-1	ASMERNTGANGLT
TRBJ1-1	TRBV5-1	ASSLPGQNTEAF
TRBJ2-3	TRBV5-1	ASSRGLVWTDTQY
TRBJ1-3	TRBV10-3	AITDPDFSGNTIY
TRBJ2-3	TRBV28	ASIPGLAASLTDTQY
TRBJ2-7	TRBV20-1	SAPGQPVYEQY
TRBJ2-1	TRBV3-1	ASTPMSGRSSYNEQF
TRBJ2-7	TRBV4-1	ASSQVGGTGLYEQY
TRBJ2-7	TRBV5-6	ASSLAGVFGYEQY
TRBJ2-7	TRBV25-1	ASSEAHEQY
TRBJ2-5	TRBV7-6	ASSKAAGQNTQY
TRBJ1-5	TRBV4-3	ASSQDTAADPYQPQH
TRBJ2-1	TRBV6-1	ASSHGVQFNSYNEQF
TRBJ2-1	TRBV5-1	ASSVSYNEQF
TRBJ2-5	TRBV7-4	ASSLGRTSGLRETQY